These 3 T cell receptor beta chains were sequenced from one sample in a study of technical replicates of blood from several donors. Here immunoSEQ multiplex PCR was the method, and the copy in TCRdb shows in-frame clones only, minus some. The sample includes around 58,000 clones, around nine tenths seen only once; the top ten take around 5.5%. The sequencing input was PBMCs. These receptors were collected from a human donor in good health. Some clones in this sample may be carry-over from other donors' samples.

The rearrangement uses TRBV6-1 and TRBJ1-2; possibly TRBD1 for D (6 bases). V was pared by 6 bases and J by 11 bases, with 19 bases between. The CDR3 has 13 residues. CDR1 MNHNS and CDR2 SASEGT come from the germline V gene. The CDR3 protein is CASSQGEGVRYTF. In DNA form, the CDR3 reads TGTGCCAGCAGCCAGGGTGAGGGGGTGCGGTACACCTTC.

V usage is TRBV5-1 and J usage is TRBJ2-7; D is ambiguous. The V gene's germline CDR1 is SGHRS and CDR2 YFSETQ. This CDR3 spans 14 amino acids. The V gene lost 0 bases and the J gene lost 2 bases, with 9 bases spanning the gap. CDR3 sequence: CASSLVGGAYEQYF. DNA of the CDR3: TGCGCCAGCAGCTTGGTTGGCGGCGCCTACGAGCAGTACTTC. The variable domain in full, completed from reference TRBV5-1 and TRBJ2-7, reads KAGVTQTPRYLIKTRGQQVTLSCSPISGHRSVSWYQQTPGQGLQFLFEYFSETQRNKGNFPGRFSGRQFSNSRSEMNVSTLELGDSALYLCASSLVGGAYEQYFGPGTRLTVT.

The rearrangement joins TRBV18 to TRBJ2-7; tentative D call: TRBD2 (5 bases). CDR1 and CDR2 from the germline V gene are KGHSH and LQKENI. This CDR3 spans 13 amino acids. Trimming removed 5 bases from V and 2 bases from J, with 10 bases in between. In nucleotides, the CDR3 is TGTGCCAGCTCATCGGGGAAGGCCTACGAGCAGTACTTC. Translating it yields CASSSGKAYEQYF.